This TCR beta chain originates from a study of shared clonotypes between healthy human individuals. General study findings and limits: Limited genetic and exposure-history diversity came from having few donors. Around 5.4% of naive CD4 clonotypes were common to several donors.

It was roughly 210 ng DNA, about 30,000 T cell genomes, that sorted-subset replicate PCRs used. Sequencing used immunoSEQ multiplex PCR; TCRdb keeps in-frame clones, though not all of them. The profile shows millions of clones, over 85% of them singletons. Naive CD8 cells lacked CD45RO and underwent positive selection for CCR7, leaving out terminally differentiated effector memory CD45RA+ cells. For this clone: Its target is not known.

CDR3 length equals 16 residues. Trimming at V came to 2 bases and at J to 0 bases, leaving 5 bases not matched to a gene. CDR1 and CDR2 from the germline V gene are SGHAT and FQNNGV. This chain connects TRBV11-2 to TRBJ2-5, with 8 bases that match TRBD2. The origin of this receptor is a man aged 18 to 30 in good health. The sequenced sample consisted of naive CD8+ T cells sorted from blood. CDR3 loop: CASSLRAGEYQETQYF. The CDR3 region has the DNA TGTGCCAGCAGCTTACGAGCGGGAGAATACCAAGAGACCCAGTACTTC.